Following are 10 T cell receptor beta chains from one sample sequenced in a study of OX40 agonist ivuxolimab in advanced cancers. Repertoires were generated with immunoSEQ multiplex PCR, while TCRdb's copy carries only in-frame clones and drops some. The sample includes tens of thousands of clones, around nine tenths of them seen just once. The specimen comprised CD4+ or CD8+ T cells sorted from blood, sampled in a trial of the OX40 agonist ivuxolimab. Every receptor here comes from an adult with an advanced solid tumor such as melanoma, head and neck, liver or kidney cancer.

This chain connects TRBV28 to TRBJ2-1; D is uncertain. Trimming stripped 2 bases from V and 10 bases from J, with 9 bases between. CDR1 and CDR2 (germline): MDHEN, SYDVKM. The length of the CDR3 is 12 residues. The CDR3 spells CASSLTWREQFF. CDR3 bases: TGTGCCAGCAGTTTAACATGGCGGGAGCAGTTCTTC.

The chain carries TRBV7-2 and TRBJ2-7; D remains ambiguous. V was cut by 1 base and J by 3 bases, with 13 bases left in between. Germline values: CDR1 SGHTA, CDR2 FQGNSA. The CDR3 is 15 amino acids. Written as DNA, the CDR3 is TGTGCCAGCAGCTTAGATGGCGGAAAGTTCTACGAGCAGTACTTC. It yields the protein CASSLDGGKFYEQYF.

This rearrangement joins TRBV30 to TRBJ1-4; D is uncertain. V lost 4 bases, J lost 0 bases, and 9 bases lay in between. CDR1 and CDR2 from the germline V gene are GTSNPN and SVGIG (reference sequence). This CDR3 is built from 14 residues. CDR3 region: CAWTLQSTNEKLFF. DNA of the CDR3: TGTGCCTGGACTCTCCAGTCAACTAATGAAAAACTGTTTTTT.

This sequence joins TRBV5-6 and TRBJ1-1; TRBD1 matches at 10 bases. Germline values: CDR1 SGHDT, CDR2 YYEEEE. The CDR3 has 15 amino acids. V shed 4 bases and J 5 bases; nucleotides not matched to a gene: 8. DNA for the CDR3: TGTGCCAGCAGCGGCACTGACAGGGGGCAAACTGAAGCTTTCTTT. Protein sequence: CASSGTDRGQTEAFF.

The CDR3 here is CASSSQGRMNTEAFF. The CDR3 nucleotides read TGTGCCAGTAGTAGCCAGGGCCGGATGAACACTGAAGCTTTCTTT. The chain couples TRBV19 to TRBJ1-1, with D possibly being TRBD1 (5 bases). Germline assignment: CDR1 LNHDA and CDR2 SQIVND (reference sequence). The V end was cut by 4 bases, the J end by 0 bases, with 12 bases between. This CDR3 has 15 residues.

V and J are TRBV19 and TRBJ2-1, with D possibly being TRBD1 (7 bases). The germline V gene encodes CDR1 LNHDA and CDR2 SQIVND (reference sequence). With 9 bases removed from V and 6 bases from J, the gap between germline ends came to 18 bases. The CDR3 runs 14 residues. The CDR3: CASRGALSSNEQFF. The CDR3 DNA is TGTGCCAGCAGGGGGGCTCTTAGTAGCAATGAGCAGTTCTTC.

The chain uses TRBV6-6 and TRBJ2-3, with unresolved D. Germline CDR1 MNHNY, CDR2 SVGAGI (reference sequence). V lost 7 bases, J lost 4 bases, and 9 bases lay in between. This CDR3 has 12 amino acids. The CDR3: CASTFYSDTQYF. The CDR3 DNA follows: TGTGCCAGCACCTTTTATTCAGATACGCAGTATTTT.

Here the CDR3 DNA reads TGTGCCAGCAGCTTAGTCGCGGGAGGGATCGGGGAGCTGTTTTTT. It translates to CASSLVAGGIGELFF. The J gene is TRBJ2-2, the V gene TRBV11-2, with 9 bases aligning to TRBD2. CDR1 is SGHAT and CDR2 is FQNNGV in the germline V gene. Losses at the gene ends were 1 base for V and 7 bases for J; bases not matched to a gene: 4. The CDR3 totals 15 residues.

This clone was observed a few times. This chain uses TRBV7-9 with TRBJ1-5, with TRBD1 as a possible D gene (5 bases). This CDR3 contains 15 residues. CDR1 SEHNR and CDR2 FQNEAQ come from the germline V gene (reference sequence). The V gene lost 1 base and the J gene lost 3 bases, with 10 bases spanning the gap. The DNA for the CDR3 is TGTGCCAGCAGCTTAGAGTTAGGGGACAATCAGCCCCAGCATTTT. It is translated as CASSLELGDNQPQHF.

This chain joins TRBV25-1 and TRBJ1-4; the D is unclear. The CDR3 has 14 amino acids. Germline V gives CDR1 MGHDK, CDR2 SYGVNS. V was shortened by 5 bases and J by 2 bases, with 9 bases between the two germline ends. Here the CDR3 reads CASSRADTNEKLFF. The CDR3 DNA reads TGTGCCAGCAGTAGGGCAGATACTAATGAAAAACTGTTTTTT.